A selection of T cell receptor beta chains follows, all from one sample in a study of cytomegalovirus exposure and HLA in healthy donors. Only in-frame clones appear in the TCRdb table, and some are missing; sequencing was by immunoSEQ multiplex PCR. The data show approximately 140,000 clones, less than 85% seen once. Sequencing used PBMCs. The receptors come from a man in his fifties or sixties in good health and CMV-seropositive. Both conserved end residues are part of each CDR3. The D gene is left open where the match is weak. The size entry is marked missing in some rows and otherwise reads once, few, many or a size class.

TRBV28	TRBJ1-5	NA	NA	TGTGCCAGCAGCCAAACAGATAGCAATCAGCCCCAGCATTTT	CASSQTDSNQPQHF
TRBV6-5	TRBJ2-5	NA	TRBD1	TGTGCCAGCAGTTACGCAGGGGGAGCCCAGTACTTC	CASSYAGGAQYF
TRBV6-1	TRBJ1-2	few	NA	TGTGCCAGCATGGGACTCAACTATGGCTACACCTTC	CASMGLNYGYTF
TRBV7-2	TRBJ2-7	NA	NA	TGTGCCAGCAGCCTCACAAGGGGCTCCTACGAGCAGTACTTC	CASSLTRGSYEQYF
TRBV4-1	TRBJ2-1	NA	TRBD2	TGCGCCAGCAGCCCCGTAATACTCGGGAGGGACTACAATGAGCAGTTCTTC	CASSPVILGRDYNEQFF
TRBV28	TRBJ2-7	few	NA	TGTGCCAGCACCCCCGAATTAGGGACAATGAGCTCCTACGAGCAGTACTTC	CASTPELGTMSSYEQYF
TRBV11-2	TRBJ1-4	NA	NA	TGTGCCAGCAGCTCGACACCAACTAATGAAAAACTGTTTTTT	CASSSTPTNEKLFF
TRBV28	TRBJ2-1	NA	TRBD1	TGTGCCAGCAGCCCGCAGGGGGCATGGAGCGTCCCCCCCCTCAATGAGCAGTTCTTC	CASSPQGAWSVPPLNEQFF
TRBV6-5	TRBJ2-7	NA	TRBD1	TGTGCCACCCGGGACAGGGCTGCCTACGAGCAGTACTTC	CATRDRAAYEQYF
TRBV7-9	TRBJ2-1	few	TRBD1	TGTGCCAGCAGCCTCCCCAGACAGGGCGCCTACAATGAGCAGTTCTTC	CASSLPRQGAYNEQFF
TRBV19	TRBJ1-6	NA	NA	TGTGCCAGCGCCGGGTGGTGGAATTCACCCCTCCACTTT	CASAGWWNSPLHF
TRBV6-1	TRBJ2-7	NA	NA	TGTGCCAGCGTCGCCAGGACCTACGAGCAGTACTTC	CASVARTYEQYF
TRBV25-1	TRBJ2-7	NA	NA	TGTGCCAGCAGTGATAGGGGAATTCCCCACGAGCAGTACTTC	CASSDRGIPHEQYF
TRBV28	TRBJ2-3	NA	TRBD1	TGTGCCAGCAGTTACAGGGGGCGGACAGATACGCAGTATTTT	CASSYRGRTDTQYF
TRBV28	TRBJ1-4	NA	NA	TGTGCCAGCAGTTTCCTGAGGGGGAGTGGGGATAGGGAAAAACTGTTTTTT	CASSFLRGSGDREKLFF
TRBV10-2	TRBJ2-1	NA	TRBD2	TGCGCCAGCAGTGAGCAGCTAGCGGGAGGCGATGAGCAGTTCTTC	CASSEQLAGGDEQFF
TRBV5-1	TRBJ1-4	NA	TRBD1	TGCGCCAGCAGCCCCGGGACAGCCGCAACTAATGAAAAACTGTTTTTT	CASSPGTAATNEKLFF
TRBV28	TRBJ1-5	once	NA	TGTGCCAGCAGTTTATTAACCGGGGGTGGCAATCAGCCCCAGCATTTT	CASSLLTGGGNQPQHF
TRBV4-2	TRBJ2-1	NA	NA	TGTGCCAGCAGCCAAGATCACGGGACAATGAATGAGCAGTTCTTC	CASSQDHGTMNEQFF
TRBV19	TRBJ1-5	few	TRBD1	TGTGCCAGTAGTATCAGACAGGGAGGCCAGCATTTT	CASSIRQGGQHF
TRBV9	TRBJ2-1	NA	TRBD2	TGTGCCAGCAGCCTCGAGGGACTAGCGGGAGGGAGCTCCTACAATGAGCAGTTCTTC	CASSLEGLAGGSSYNEQFF
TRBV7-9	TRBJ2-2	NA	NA	TGTGCCAGCAGCTTATCCTCGAACGGCGGGGAGCTGTTTTTT	CASSLSSNGGELFF
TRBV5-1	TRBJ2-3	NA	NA	TGCGCCAGCAGCGCACAGGGAGATACGCAGTATTTT	CASSAQGDTQYF
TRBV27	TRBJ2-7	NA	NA	TGTGCCAGCAGTTTATCGGGCAGTCCGGACGAGCAGTACTTC	CASSLSGSPDEQYF
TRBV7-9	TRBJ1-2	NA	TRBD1	TGTGCCAGCAGCGGAGACGACAGGGTTGACTATGGCTACACCTTC	CASSGDDRVDYGYTF
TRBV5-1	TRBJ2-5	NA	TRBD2	TGCGCCAGCAGACCGGGCGGGGGGCAAGAGACCCAGTACTTC	CASRPGGGQETQYF
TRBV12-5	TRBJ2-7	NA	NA	TGTGCTAGTGGTTTCGGGAACGAGCAGTACTTC	CASGFGNEQYF
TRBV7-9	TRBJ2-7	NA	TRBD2	TGTTCCAGCAGCCACACTAGCGGGAGGTCCCGAAGCGAGCAGTACTTC	CSSSHTSGRSRSEQYF
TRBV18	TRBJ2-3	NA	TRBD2	TGTGCCAGCTCACCACCTAGCGGGAGCACAGATACGCAGTATTTT	CASSPPSGSTDTQYF
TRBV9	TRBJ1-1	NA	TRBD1	TGTGCCAGCAGCCCCCTGACAGGGAGGTTTTGGACTGAAGCTTTCTTT	CASSPLTGRFWTEAFF
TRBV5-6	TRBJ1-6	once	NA	TGTGCCAGCAGCTTGGGTAGTACCTATAATTCACCCCTCCACTTT	CASSLGSTYNSPLHF
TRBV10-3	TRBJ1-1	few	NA	TGTGCCATCAGTCGACAGGAACCGAACACTGAAGCTTTCTTT	CAISRQEPNTEAFF
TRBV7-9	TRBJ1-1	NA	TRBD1	TGTGCCAGCAGCTGGGGGACAGCAACTGAAGCTTTCTTT	CASSWGTATEAFF
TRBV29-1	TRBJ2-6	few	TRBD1	TGCAGCGTTGCCCAGACAGGGTCCGGGGCCAACGTCCTGACTTTC	CSVAQTGSGANVLTF
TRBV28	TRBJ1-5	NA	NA	TGTGCCAGCAGTTTAGCAGGGCCCAATCAGCCCCAGCATTTT	CASSLAGPNQPQHF
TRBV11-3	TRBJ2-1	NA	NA	TGTGCCAGCAGCTTAGCGTCTTGGGGAGGTGAGCAGTTCTTC	CASSLASWGGEQFF
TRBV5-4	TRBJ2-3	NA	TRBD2	TGTGCCAGCAGCGGGACTAGCGGCACAGATACGCAGTATTTT	CASSGTSGTDTQYF
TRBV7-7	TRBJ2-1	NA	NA	TGTGCTAGCAGCTTAAGGCGGGTACCCGACAATGAGCAGTTCTTC	CASSLRRVPDNEQFF
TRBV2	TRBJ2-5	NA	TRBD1	TGTGCCAGCAGCGTGACAGGGGGGGAGACCCAGTACTTC	CASSVTGGETQYF
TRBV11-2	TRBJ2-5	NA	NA	TGTGCCAGCAGCTTAGCCGGCAGGGTCTACGAGACCCAGTACTTC	CASSLAGRVYETQYF
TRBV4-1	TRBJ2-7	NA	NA	TGCGCCAGCAGCCAAGCCGAGACTAGTAGCTACGAGCAGTACTTC	CASSQAETSSYEQYF
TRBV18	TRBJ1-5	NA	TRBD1	TGTGCCAGCTCACCGAGGGCAGGGGGCCGCAATCAGCCCCAGCATTTT	CASSPRAGGRNQPQHF
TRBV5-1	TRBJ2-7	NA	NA	TGCGCCAGCACCTCGGAGGGTTACGAGCAGTACTTC	CASTSEGYEQYF